What follows describes a single TCR beta chain. Its antigen remains unknown. The sample is drawn from a study of neoadjuvant anti-PD-1 for oral cavity cancer. Turning to the study itself: Non-progressing patients received a fourth nivolumab dose near day 43, then surgery on days 50-56.

This CDR3 spans 15 amino acids. V was clipped by 2 bases and J by 1 base, with 11 bases between them. Germline CDR1 is SGHAT and CDR2 is FQNNGV. Documented time point: after neoadjuvant nivolumab, at surgical resection. No culture or expansion preceded analysis of these blood cells. Here immunoSEQ multiplex PCR was the method, and the copy in TCRdb shows in-frame clones only, minus some. The repertoire holds about 32,000 clones, with about 80% as singletons. Regarding the study as a whole: With three patients per group, TCR findings need larger cohorts.

This sequence originates from a person aged 35 to 85 with oral cavity squamous cell carcinoma. The chain uses TRBV11-2 and TRBJ1-1; no reliable D call. The sequences come from PBMCs, collected after nivolumab (anti-PD-1) treatment. The CDR3 bases are TGTGCCAGCAGCTTAAGAGCAGCCAGGAACACTGAAGCTTTCTTT. As protein: CASSLRAARNTEAFF.